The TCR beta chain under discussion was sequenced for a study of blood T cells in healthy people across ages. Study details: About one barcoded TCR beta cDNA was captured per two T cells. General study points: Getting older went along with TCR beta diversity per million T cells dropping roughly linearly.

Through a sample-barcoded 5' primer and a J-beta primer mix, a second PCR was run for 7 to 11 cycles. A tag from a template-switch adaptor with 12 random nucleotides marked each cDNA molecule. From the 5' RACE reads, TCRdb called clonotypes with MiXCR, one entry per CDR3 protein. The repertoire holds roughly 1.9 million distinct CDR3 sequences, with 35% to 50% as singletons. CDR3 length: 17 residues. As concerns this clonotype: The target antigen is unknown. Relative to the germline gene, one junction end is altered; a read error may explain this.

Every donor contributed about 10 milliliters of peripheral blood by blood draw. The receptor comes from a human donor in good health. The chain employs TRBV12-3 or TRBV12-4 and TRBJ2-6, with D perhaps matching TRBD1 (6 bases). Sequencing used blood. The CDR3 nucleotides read TGTGCCAGCAGCCGATCGCCCAGGGGCGCTGGGGCCAACGTCCGGACTTTC. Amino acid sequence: CASSRSPRGAGANVRTF.